This T cell receptor (beta chain) was captured in a study of regulatory T cells in long-lasting Graves disease. This clonotype was observed many times. CDR3-region Arm-PCR and iRepertoire HTBI primers produced the TCR beta libraries. TCRdb analysed the multiplex PCR reads with MiXCR anew, one entry per CDR3 protein. The table has a few hundred thousand distinct CDR3 sequences, 15% to 20% seen once. Time point given: newly diagnosed GD, antithyroid drugs for less than 3 months. From PBMCs, RNA was extracted and then used to make the TCR library. Xi'an, China, was home to the endocrinology department that provided patients. These data were also filed under a second study, of T cells in Graves' hyperthyroidism and ophthalmopathy. In that study: Exclusion followed for patients with uncontrolled infection, other autoimmune disease, pregnancy or lactation.

The sequence was collected from a woman aged 25 to 39 with Graves disease. The source material was peripheral blood mononuclear cells (PBMCs), sampled at new diagnosis, from a patient treated with antithyroid drugs.

The CDR3 DNA follows: TGTGCCAGCAGCAAACGGGACTACGAGCAGTACTTC. Encoded protein: CASSKRDYEQYF. V and J are TRBV7-9 and TRBJ2-7, with D maybe TRBD2 (5 bases). There are 12 residues in the CDR3. Germline CDR1 reads SEHNR; CDR2 reads FQNEAQ (reference sequence). V was clipped by 5 bases and J by 3 bases, with 8 bases between them.